The sequence of this T cell receptor (beta chain) was determined in a study of T cell clones after liver transplantation. Study overall: Patients counted as tolerant after at least one year off all immunosuppression, enzymes not exceeding twice normal.

The assay was immunoSEQ multiplex PCR, and TCRdb's table has in-frame clones only and misses some. The table records 85,000 to 110,000 clones, 80% to 90% of them present only once. The junction had 5 bases not matched to a gene; V was cut back by 2 bases and J by 3 bases. Germline lookup yields CDR1 WNHNN and CDR2 SYGVQD (reference sequence). The CDR3 is 15 amino acids. Only one count was recorded for this clone. This receptor was obtained from a human patient who received a liver transplant. Some T cells may trace back to the graft donor. The specimen comprised CD4+ T cells from blood, sampled around 48 months after liver transplant. The rearrangement joins TRBV10-1 to TRBJ2-3, with TRBD1 matching over 7 bases. The CDR3: CASSEAGGTTDTQYF. In DNA form, the CDR3 reads TGCGCCAGCAGTGAGGCAGGGGGTACGACAGATACGCAGTATTTT.